This T cell receptor beta chain was retrieved from a study of T-cell reconstitution after alpha-beta-depleted transplantation in children. TCRbeta library preparation incorporated unique molecular identifiers. In TCRdb, the PCR reads were re-called with MiXCR into one record per CDR3 protein. The top ten clones hold 36% of a sample with 610,000 or so distinct CDR3 sequences, 27% of them seen once. CDR3 length equals 14 residues. Trimming removed 2 bases at V and 6 bases at J, with 11 bases between. Broader study findings: Hyperexpanded clones declined; after one year, newly produced T cells mostly supplied diversity. Roughly two months post-transplant, alpha-beta T cells reportedly originated from several hundred graft clones that had expanded. In some patients, recipient T cells and intrathymic progenitors surviving conditioning explained high day-60 diversity.

Regarding this clonotype: Its antigen remains unidentified.

The rearrangement uses TRBV12-3 or TRBV12-4 and TRBJ2-1, with D possibly being TRBD1 or TRBD2 (5 bases each). Sequences were derived from PBMCs, sampled before TCRalphabeta/CD19-depleted stem cell transplant. This clonotype was sampled from a boy under two years old with Wiskott-Aldrich syndrome, due to receive a stem cell transplant. The CDR3 DNA reads as TGTGCCAGCAGTTTACAACGGGACCTCAATGAGCAGTTCTTC. Translated: CASSLQRDLNEQFF.